This T cell receptor beta chain was documented in a study of CD8 T cells in Susac syndrome. Sequencing of TCR beta was undertaken in CD8+ and CD4+ T cells derived from blood. Treatment-naive patients with stable or active relapsing-remitting disease were the multiple sclerosis controls. TEMRA cells were FACS-enriched, and CD8+ and CD4+ T cells were isolated negatively. V was clipped by 2 bases and J by 4 bases, with 9 bases between them. The CDR3 is 13 residues long. The germline V gene encodes CDR1 DFQATT and CDR2 SNEGSKA (reference sequence). Random-hexamer reverse transcription was applied to roughly 0.5 to 1 ug RNA. The amplification used immunoSEQ multiplex PCR on TCR beta CDR3; it spanned 54 Vbeta and 13 Jbeta. TCRdb reanalysed the immunoSEQ multiplex PCR reads using MiXCR and keeps one entry per CDR3 protein. The data hold some 130,000 distinct CDR3 sequences, with roughly 94% observed a single time.

The receptor was isolated from a human donor with multiple sclerosis. J is TRBJ1-3 and V is TRBV20-1; D unclear. Material for sequencing was CD4+ T cells from PBMCs. The CDR3 DNA sequence: TGCAGTGCTAGACTCGCGTGGGGAAACACCATATATTTT. It yields the protein CSARLAWGNTIYF.